Listed here are 28 T cell receptor beta chains from one sample, sequenced in a study of T cell responses to AZD1222 COVID-19 vaccine. Here immunoSEQ multiplex PCR was the method, and the copy in TCRdb shows in-frame clones only, minus some. The sample consists of approximately 180,000 clones, 88% of them appearing once. Material: peripheral blood, obtained 28 days after the second AZD1222 dose. Receptors were obtained from an adult who received the AZD1222 COVID-19 vaccine.

This rearrangement joins TRBV28 to TRBJ1-2, with D possibly TRBD1 on 5 matching bases. The V gene's germline CDR1 is MDHEN and CDR2 SYDVKM. This CDR3 has 15 residues. The V end was cut by 1 base, the J end by 1 base, with 10 bases between. The CDR3 nucleotides are TGTGCCAGCAGTTTATCGGGACCCCTTAACTATGGCTACACCTTC. Translating it yields CASSLSGPLNYGYTF.

The chain links TRBV5-1 to TRBJ1-2; D ambiguous. The CDR3 totals 14 residues. Looked up from germline, CDR1 is SGHRS and CDR2 is YFSETQ. Between the trimmed V and J ends, which lost 0 bases and 3 bases, there was a span of 9 bases. The CDR3, as DNA: TGCGCCAGCAGCTTGGCGAACACAGACTATGGCTACACCTTC. As protein: CASSLANTDYGYTF.

The genes are TRBV15 and TRBJ1-5; tentative D call: TRBD1 (5 bases). From germline, CDR1 is LNHNV and CDR2 YYDKDF (reference sequence). The CDR3 runs 16 residues. Trimming took 0 bases from V and 6 from J, leaving 15 bases between them. The chain's CDR3 is CATSRDLQGGSQPQHF. Here the CDR3 DNA reads TGTGCCACCAGCAGAGATCTCCAGGGTGGTAGTCAGCCCCAGCATTTT.

The chain employs TRBV2 and TRBJ2-1; maybe TRBD1 (6 bases). The germline V gene encodes CDR1 SNHLY and CDR2 FYNNEI. Trimming took 5 bases from V and 5 from J, leaving 13 bases between them. The CDR3 length is 14 residues. This CDR3 is CASSNRAVDNEQFF. The CDR3 DNA reads as TGTGCCAGCAGTAACAGGGCGGTAGACAATGAGCAGTTCTTC.

The chain carries TRBV28 and TRBJ1-6; TRBD1 matches at 8 bases. Germline V lookup: CDR1 MDHEN, CDR2 SYDVKM. V lost 6 bases and J lost 4; bases outside the gene matches: 5. The CDR3 is 15 amino acids. CDR3 in amino acids: CASRETGEYNSPLHF. In nucleotides, the CDR3 is TGTGCCAGCAGGGAGACAGGGGAATATAATTCACCCCTCCACTTT.

The chain couples TRBV5-1 to TRBJ2-1; 8 nucleotides agree with TRBD2. V lost 1 base, J lost 7 bases, and 4 bases stayed unmatched. Germline V gene lookup returns CDR1 SGHRS and CDR2 YFSETQ. The CDR3 covers 14 residues. The CDR3, as DNA: TGCGCCAGCAGCTTGCGGGAGGGCCGGAATGAGCAGTTCTTC. Its protein is CASSLREGRNEQFF.

This clone was seen once. V gene TRBV27 combines with J gene TRBJ2-3; 11 nucleotides align to TRBD2. V lost 5 bases, J lost 6 bases, and 10 bases stayed unmatched. CDR1 and CDR2 (germline): MNHEY, SMNVEV (reference sequence). This CDR3 has 16 amino acids. CDR3 sequence reads: CASSKRLAGKADTQYF. The CDR3 DNA reads TGTGCCAGCAGTAAAAGACTAGCGGGGAAGGCGGATACGCAGTATTTT.

This clone was seen once. The CDR3 spells CASSPPPGGQPQHF. CDR3 sequence (DNA): TGTGCCAGCAGCCCCCCGCCGGGTGGACAGCCCCAGCATTTT. This chain connects TRBV7-2 to TRBJ1-5; D unresolved. CDR1 SGHTA and CDR2 FQGNSA come from the germline V gene. The CDR3 has 14 amino acids. With 5 bases removed from V and 7 bases from J, the gap between germline ends came to 15 bases.

The chain is built from TRBV24-1 and TRBJ2-5, with D unresolved. The CDR3 loop spans 12 amino acids. Looked up from germline, CDR1 is KGHDR and CDR2 is SFDVKD. V shed 4 bases and J shed 5 bases, with 7 bases lying between them. The CDR3 sequence is CATSEYEETQYF. DNA for the CDR3: TGTGCCACCAGTGAATATGAGGAGACCCAGTACTTC.

This chain links TRBV27 with TRBJ2-6; the D gene is possibly TRBD2 (5 bases). Per germline, CDR1 MNHEY and CDR2 SMNVEV (reference sequence). Trimming shortened V by 2 bases and J by 0 bases, and 8 bases separated the two germline ends. The CDR3 runs to 16 residues. CDR3 residues: CASSLGRASGANVLTF. In nucleotides, the CDR3 is TGTGCCAGCAGTTTAGGGCGGGCCTCTGGGGCCAACGTCCTGACTTTC.

This clone has a handful of counts. The genes are TRBV7-9 and TRBJ1-1, with D perhaps matching TRBD1 (6 bases). The CDR3 runs 14 residues. V lost 0 bases and J lost 1, with 6 bases in between. Per germline, CDR1 SEHNR and CDR2 FQNEAQ (reference sequence). The CDR3 DNA is TGTGCCAGCAGCTTAGCGGGACAGAACACTGAAGCTTTCTTT. It is translated as CASSLAGQNTEAFF.

This chain connects TRBV7-2 to TRBJ2-3, with TRBD2 matching over 9 bases. CDR3 length equals 16 residues. Germline lookup yields CDR1 SGHTA and CDR2 FQGNSA. Unmatched junction bases numbered 12, after V lost 5 bases and J lost 6 bases. The CDR3: CASSPVAGAQLDTQYF. The CDR3 nucleotides read TGTGCCAGCAGCCCGGTAGCGGGAGCCCAATTGGATACGCAGTATTTT.

The rearrangement joins TRBV18 to TRBJ2-7; D remains unclear. V was pared by 2 bases and J by 2 bases, with 10 bases between. The germline CDR1 and CDR2 sequences are KGHSH and LQKENI. The CDR3 has 14 residues. CDR3 coding DNA: TGTGCCAGCTCACCAGGGATTAGTCCCTACGAGCAGTACTTC. Its protein is CASSPGISPYEQYF.

This clone was observed a single time. CDR3: CASSGTTQEQYF. The CDR3 DNA sequence: TGTGCCAGCAGCGGGACCACTCAAGAGCAGTACTTC. The rearrangement links TRBV9 to TRBJ2-7; unclear D gene. The length of the CDR3 is 12 residues. Germline V gene lookup returns CDR1 SGDLS and CDR2 YYNGEE. V was clipped by 3 bases and J by 7 bases, with 11 bases between them.

The CDR3 here is CASSTHTGANVLTF. The CDR3 coding sequence is TGTGCCAGTAGTACCCACACTGGGGCCAACGTCCTGACTTTC. V gene TRBV19 combines with J gene TRBJ2-6; D is unclear. The V and J ends lost 4 bases and 2 bases respectively, with 6 bases between them. CDR1 is LNHDA and CDR2 is SQIVND in the germline V gene (reference sequence). The CDR3 totals 14 residues.

The chain links TRBV6-1 to TRBJ2-5; 9 nucleotides match TRBD1. V was clipped by 3 bases and J by 6 bases; unmatched bases: 8. CDR1 and CDR2 (germline): MNHNS, SASEGT. The CDR3 totals 15 residues. CDR3 sequence: CASSEFRGQGQTQYF. The CDR3 nucleotides are TGTGCCAGCAGTGAGTTTAGGGGACAGGGCCAGACCCAGTACTTC.

The J gene is TRBJ2-2, the V gene TRBV11-2; the D is unclear. V was shortened by 5 bases and J by 3 bases, with 7 bases between the two germline ends. CDR1 is SGHAT and CDR2 is FQNNGV in the germline V gene. This CDR3 is 13 amino acids long. DNA of the CDR3: TGTGCCAGCAGCCACAGCTACACCGGGGAGCTGTTTTTT. Translating it yields CASSHSYTGELFF.

The rearrangement uses TRBV6-2 or TRBV6-3 and TRBJ2-7, with 11 bases identical to TRBD2. CDR3 length: 16 residues. V was clipped by 5 bases and J by 6 bases; unmatched bases: 12. From germline, CDR1 is MNHEY and CDR2 SVGEGT. CDR3 nucleotide sequence: TGTGCCAGCAGTCTCATCCCTAGCGGGAGGACCTCCGAGCAGTACTTC. Residues: CASSLIPSGRTSEQYF.

There are a few counts of this clone. The genes are TRBV27 and TRBJ2-7, with 10 bases matching TRBD2. Germline trimming cut 9 bases from V and 6 bases from J; bases unmatched to any gene: 8. The length of the CDR3 is 13 residues. Germline V gene sequence: CDR1 MNHEY, CDR2 SMNVEV (reference sequence). CDR3 sequence (DNA): TGTGCCAGTTCTAGCGGGAGCCTCCCCGAGCAGTACTTC. It is translated as CASSSGSLPEQYF.

The genes are TRBV30 and TRBJ1-3, with 8 bases identical to TRBD1. This CDR3 spans 19 amino acids. Trimming took 0 bases from V and 0 from J; bases not matched to a gene: 13. Per germline, CDR1 GTSNPN and CDR2 SVGIG (reference sequence). The DNA of the CDR3 is TGTGCCTGGAGTGTACGAGTCAGGGGGCTACTGAGCTCTGGAAACACCATATATTTT. Its protein product is CAWSVRVRGLLSSGNTIYF. Supplemented by reference TRBV30 and TRBJ1-3, the full variable domain reads SQTIHQWPATLVQPVGSPLSLECTVEGTSNPNLYWYRQAAGRGLQLLFYSVGIGQISSEVPQNLSASRPQDRQFILSSKKLLLSDSGFYLCAWSVRVRGLLSSGNTIYFGEGSWLTVV.

Here the CDR3 DNA reads TGTGCCAGCAGCTCTGAAGCCCTTGGGGAGACCCAGTACTTC. Its translation: CASSSEALGETQYF. The chain couples TRBV7-2 to TRBJ2-5; no firm D call. This CDR3 region has 14 residues. CDR1 is SGHTA, CDR2 FQGNSA, per germline. V was cut by 4 bases and J by 5 bases, with 14 bases left in between.

This clone was detected once. One end of the junction does not line up with germline, which may come from a read error. The chain employs TRBV7-7 and TRBJ2-3; 11 bases map to TRBD2. Germline V CDR1 and CDR2: SSHAT, FNYEAQ (reference sequence). The CDR3 covers 14 residues. CDR3 nucleotide sequence: TGTGCTAGCACTCCCGGACTAGCGGGCGATACGCAGTATTTT. It is translated as CASTPGLAGDTQYF.

A single count supports this clone. The gene calls are TRBV13 and TRBJ2-3, with 7 positions matching TRBD2. The V gene's germline CDR1 is PRHDT and CDR2 FYEKMQ (reference sequence). CDR3 length equals 14 residues. Germline trimming cut 5 bases from V and 4 bases from J; bases unmatched to any gene: 6. CDR3 nucleotides: TGTGCCAGCAGCCCCCGTGGGGGGGCAGATACGCAGTATTTT. This codes for CASSPRGGADTQYF.

V usage is TRBV18 and J usage is TRBJ1-2, with 8 bases identical to TRBD1. The ends lost 2 bases at V and 8 bases at J; junction bases unmatched: 7. CDR1 and CDR2 from the germline V gene are KGHSH and LQKENI. The CDR3 spans 14 residues. For the CDR3, the DNA is TGTGCCAGCTCACCAGGACAGGGAGGTGCAGGCTACACCTTC. Translation: CASSPGQGGAGYTF.

The gene calls are TRBV28 and TRBJ1-4, with TRBD1 matching 9 bases. CDR1 and CDR2 from the germline V gene are MDHEN and SYDVKM. V shed 6 bases, J shed 8 bases, and the junction held 7 bases outside the gene matches. There are 14 residues in the CDR3. The chain's CDR3 is CASSNRGLREKLFF. As DNA, the CDR3 is TGTGCCAGCAGCAACAGGGGGCTAAGGGAAAAACTGTTTTTT.

The chain couples TRBV3-1 (or the pseudogene TRBV3-2) to TRBJ1-2; no definite D call. Germline-derived CDR1 and CDR2 are LGHDT and YNNKEL (reference sequence). V lost 3 bases, J lost 3 bases, and 8 bases lay in between. This CDR3 has 13 residues. As DNA, the CDR3 is TGTGCCAGCAGCCATGGGGTGCACTATGGCTACACCTTC. Protein: CASSHGVHYGYTF.

The chain links TRBV25-1 to TRBJ1-4; possible D gene TRBD1, 6 bases. From germline, CDR1 is MGHDK and CDR2 SYGVNS. V was shortened by 7 bases and J by 0 bases, with 9 bases between the two germline ends. The CDR3 totals 14 residues. CDR3 in DNA: TGTGCCAGCAAAGGACAGCCAACTAATGAAAAACTGTTTTTT. Translation: CASKGQPTNEKLFF.

The chain links TRBV27 to TRBJ2-7; 7 nucleotides line up with TRBD2. V was pared by 2 bases and J by 0 bases, with 10 bases of the junction left unmatched. The CDR3 is 17 amino acids. Germline V lookup: CDR1 MNHEY, CDR2 SMNVEV (reference sequence). CDR3 in amino acids: CASSLGVPSGYSYEQYF. The CDR3 DNA reads TGTGCCAGCAGTTTAGGAGTCCCTAGCGGTTACTCCTACGAGCAGTACTTC.